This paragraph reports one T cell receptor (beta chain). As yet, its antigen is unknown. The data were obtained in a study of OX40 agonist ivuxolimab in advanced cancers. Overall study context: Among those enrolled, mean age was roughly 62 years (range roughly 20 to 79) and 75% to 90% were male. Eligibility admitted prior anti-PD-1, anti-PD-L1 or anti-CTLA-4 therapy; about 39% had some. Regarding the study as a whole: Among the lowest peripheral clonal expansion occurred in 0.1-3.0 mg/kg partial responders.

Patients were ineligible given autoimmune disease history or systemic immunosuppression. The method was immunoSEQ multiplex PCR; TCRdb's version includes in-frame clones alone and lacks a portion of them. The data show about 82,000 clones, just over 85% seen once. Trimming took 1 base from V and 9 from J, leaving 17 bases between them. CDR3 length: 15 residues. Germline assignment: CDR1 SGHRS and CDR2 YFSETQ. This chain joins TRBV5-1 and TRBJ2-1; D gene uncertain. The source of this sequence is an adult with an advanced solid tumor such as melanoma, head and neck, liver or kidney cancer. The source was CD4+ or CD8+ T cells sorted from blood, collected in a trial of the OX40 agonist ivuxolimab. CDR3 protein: CASSLIDRPAGEQFF. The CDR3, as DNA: TGCGCCAGCAGCTTGATCGATCGCCCCGCCGGTGAGCAGTTCTTC.